This passage covers 18 T cell receptor beta chains from one sample sequenced in a study of blood T cells in healthy people across ages. A J-beta primer mix and a sample-barcoded 5' primer were used in a second PCR of about 7 to 11 cycles. TCRdb analysed the 5' RACE reads with MiXCR anew, one entry per CDR3 protein. The sample has around 790,000 distinct CDR3 sequences; around 43% are singletons. What was sequenced was blood. The receptors come from a man aged 55-75 years in good health.

This chain uses TRBV25-1 with TRBJ1-2; D not resolved. CDR3 length: 14 amino acids. Germline CDR1 is MGHDK and CDR2 is SYGVNS. The V end lost 0 bases, the J end lost 2 bases, and 7 bases lay between the germline ends. In DNA, the CDR3 is TGTGCCAGCAGTGAATACCGGGCGAACTATGGCTACACCTTC. This gives the protein CASSEYRANYGYTF.

The DNA for the CDR3 is TGCAGTGCTAGAGAGCGACAGGGGATGGACACTGAAGCTTTCTTT. Its translation: CSARERQGMDTEAFF. The chain has TRBV20-1 and TRBJ1-1; TRBD1 agrees at 8 bases. Germline trimming cut 0 bases from V and 3 bases from J; bases unmatched to any gene: 6. The CDR3 consists of 15 residues. Germline assignment: CDR1 DFQATT and CDR2 SNEGSKA (reference sequence).

J is TRBJ2-3 and V is TRBV6-4; either TRBD1 or TRBD2 may supply D (5 bases each). The V end was cut by 6 bases, the J end by 3 bases, with 10 bases between. This CDR3 region has 13 residues. Germline CDR1 is MRHNA and CDR2 is SNTAGT. Written as DNA, the CDR3 is TGTGCCAGCAGAGGGGACGGAACAGATACGCAGTATTTT. Translating gives CASRGDGTDTQYF.

This chain links TRBV12-3 or TRBV12-4 with TRBJ2-3, with D tentatively TRBD2 (5 bases). The CDR3 loop spans 15 amino acids. V was clipped by 3 bases and J by 4 bases, with 14 bases between them. The CDR3 region is CASSFGKTASDTQYF. CDR3 nucleotide sequence: TGTGCCAGCAGTTTCGGGAAGACGGCTTCAGATACGCAGTATTTT.

The chain has TRBV18 and TRBJ1-2; weak D call: TRBD1 (5 bases). The CDR3 is 14 residues long. From germline, CDR1 is KGHSH and CDR2 LQKENI. The V and J ends lost 3 bases and 1 base respectively, with 9 bases between them. The CDR3 nucleotides read TGTGCCAGCTCACCGGCGACAGTTAACTATGGCTACACCTTC. This translates into CASSPATVNYGYTF.

This chain joins TRBV2 and TRBJ2-7; perhaps D is TRBD1 or TRBD2 (6 bases each). Germline CDR1 SNHLY, CDR2 FYNNEI. The V end lost 7 bases, the J end lost 3 bases, and 19 bases lay between the germline ends. The CDR3 is 15 amino acids. CDR3 sequence reads: CASNDGGTPRYEQYF. In DNA, the CDR3 is TGTGCCAGCAACGATGGAGGGACACCTCGCTACGAGCAGTACTTC. The whole variable domain, filled in from reference TRBV2 and TRBJ2-7, reads EPEVTQTPSHQVTQMGQEVILRCVPISNHLYFYWYRQILGQKVEFLVSFYNNEISEKSEIFDDQFSVERPDGSNFTLKIRSTKLEDSAMYFCASNDGGTPRYEQYFGPGTRLTVT.

This clonotype was seen only a few times. The chain combines TRBV12-3 or TRBV12-4 with TRBJ2-1; D gene uncertain. V gave up 3 bases and J gave up 7 bases, with 7 bases separating them. This CDR3 has 12 amino acids. CDR3 nucleotide sequence: TGTGCCAGCAGTTTTGAGAGAAATGAGCAGTTCTTC. Translated, it gives CASSFERNEQFF.

The J gene is TRBJ2-7, the V gene TRBV29-1, with TRBD2 identical over 11 bases. J gave up 0 bases and V 7 bases, and 5 bases lay outside the gene matches. The CDR3 sequence is 14 residues long. CDR1 and CDR2 (germline): SQVTM, ANQGSEA. The CDR3 DNA reads as TGCAGCGCGAAGACTAGCGGGGACTCCTACGAGCAGTACTTC. Amino acid sequence: CSAKTSGDSYEQYF.

The chain couples TRBV3-1 to TRBJ2-3; 8 bases match TRBD2. Germline CDR1 reads LGHDT; CDR2 reads YNNKEL (reference sequence). This CDR3 has 15 amino acids. Germline trimming cut 3 bases from V and 4 bases from J; bases unmatched to any gene: 6. The CDR3 reads CASSHSAGGSDTQYF. CDR3 bases: TGTGCCAGCAGCCACTCTGCGGGGGGCTCAGATACGCAGTATTTT.

This clonotype has a handful of counts. This chain joins TRBV6-4 and TRBJ1-4, with 7 nucleotides matching TRBD1. V shed 5 bases and J 5 bases; nucleotides not matched to a gene: 8. CDR3 length: 15 amino acids. Per germline, CDR1 MRHNA and CDR2 SNTAGT. The CDR3 DNA sequence: TGTGCCAGCAGTTCACGGACGGGACAGAATGAAAAACTGTTTTTT. As protein: CASSSRTGQNEKLFF.

V is TRBV15 and J is TRBJ2-5; TRBD2 agrees at 8 bases. V trimming: 3 bases; J trimming: 3 bases; junction bases outside the gene matches: 9. Germline lookup yields CDR1 LNHNV and CDR2 YYDKDF (reference sequence). This CDR3 is 16 amino acids long. The CDR3 DNA reads as TGTGCCACCAGCAGGGTAATAGCGGGGATAAAAGAGACCCAGTACTTC. As protein: CATSRVIAGIKETQYF.

V is TRBV9 and J is TRBJ2-5; TRBD2 agrees at 10 bases. Trimming at V came to 3 bases and at J to 11 bases, leaving 13 bases not matched to a gene. This CDR3 is built from 15 residues. Germline V gene data show CDR1 as SGDLS and CDR2 as YYNGEE. CDR3 sequence: CASSDTSGAYNEQYF. CDR3 in DNA: TGTGCCAGCAGCGACACTAGCGGGGCCTACAATGAGCAGTACTTC.

This clonotype was seen more than once but under ten times. The gene calls are TRBV10-3 and TRBJ1-2; D perhaps matches TRBD1 (5 bases). CDR1 and CDR2 (germline): ENHRY, SYGVKD. The length of the CDR3 is 12 residues. V shed 10 bases and J shed 2 bases, with 11 bases lying between them. This CDR3 reads CATSGDNYGYTF. The CDR3 nucleotides are TGTGCCACCTCGGGGGACAACTATGGCTACACCTTC.

This sequence joins TRBV1 and TRBJ1-2; the tabulated D call, TRBD1, remains unverified against the DNA. TRBV1 represents a pseudogene. CDR3 length: 12 amino acids. CDR3 region: CTSVRGRNGYTF. DNA for the CDR3: TGCACCAGCGTCAGGGGAAGAAATGGCTACACCTTC.

In this sample, this clonotype turned up a few times. The chain employs TRBV15 and TRBJ2-7; 9 nucleotides agree with TRBD2. Germline-derived CDR1 and CDR2 are LNHNV and YYDKDF (reference sequence). With 0 bases clipped from V and 7 bases from J, the junction kept 10 bases outside the gene matches. The CDR3 runs to 16 residues. CDR3 nucleotide sequence: TGTGCCACCAGCAGAGACCATAGCGGGGGATCGGGGGAGCAGTACTTC. Amino acids: CATSRDHSGGSGEQYF.

V is TRBV12-3 or TRBV12-4 and J is TRBJ2-3; TRBD2 matches at 8 bases. The CDR3 loop spans 15 amino acids. Trimming took 7 bases from V and 6 from J; bases not matched to a gene: 12. The CDR3 DNA follows: TGTGCCAGCACCCCAGGACTAGCCTCTCGGGATACGCAGTATTTT. Amino acids: CASTPGLASRDTQYF.

The genes are TRBV9 and TRBJ2-6; D is unresolved. V dropped 0 bases and J dropped 1 base, with 8 bases sitting between them. This CDR3 contains 16 residues. Germline V lookup: CDR1 SGDLS, CDR2 YYNGEE. CDR3 amino acids: CASSVATASGANVLTF. The CDR3, as DNA: TGTGCCAGCAGCGTAGCAACAGCATCTGGGGCCAACGTCCTGACTTTC.

This clonotype showed up just a few times. The rearrangement joins TRBV20-1 to TRBJ2-5, with D perhaps TRBD2 (5 bases). Germline-derived CDR1 and CDR2 are DFQATT and SNEGSKA (reference sequence). The CDR3 loop spans 13 amino acids. V dropped 5 bases and J dropped 4 bases, with 14 bases sitting between them. This CDR3 reads CSASRDSPETQYF. CDR3 in DNA: TGCAGTGCTTCCCGGGATTCTCCAGAGACCCAGTACTTC.